This T cell receptor (beta chain) originates from a study of blood T cell repertoires in COVID-19. Study background: The origin of the acute and convalescent COVID-19 samples was the United States, Italy and Spain. Sample material is recorded as cDNA or gDNA derived from T cells, B-cell-depleted T cells, or PBMCs.

In the authors' methods: Nucleated cell number was recorded as an estimate derived from reference gene primer amplification. Measured with immunoSEQ multiplex PCR; TCRdb has only the in-frame clones, and not every one. That table is the source of V, J and clone size, and D and trimming were worked out from the DNA. The sample holds over 150,000 clones, 70% to 90% seen once. The CDR3 loop spans 13 amino acids. The V segment lost 5 bases and the J segment 4 bases; nucleotides outside the gene matches: 2. The chain combines TRBV12-3 or TRBV12-4 with TRBJ1-1; 9 bases align to TRBD1. The clonotype originates from a man in his forties or fifties who had recovered from COVID-19. The sequenced sample consisted of peripheral blood. CDR3 nucleotides: TGTGCCAGCAGTAGACAGGGGGTCACTGAAGCTTTCTTT. This codes for CASSRQGVTEAFF.